The next 2 T cell receptor beta chains were all read from a single sample in a study of blood T cell repertoires in COVID-19. Here immunoSEQ multiplex PCR was the method, and the copy in TCRdb shows in-frame clones only, minus some. Seen here are around 200,000 clones, around 80% observed once, and the top ten hold 2.5% to 3.5%. The sequenced material came from peripheral blood. The origin of the receptors is a middle-aged man with active or convalescent COVID-19.

V usage is TRBV19 and J usage is TRBJ1-1, with 7 bases fitting TRBD1. The CDR3 extends over 15 amino acids. With 4 bases clipped from V and 7 bases from J, the junction kept 12 bases outside the gene matches. Germline V gene lookup returns CDR1 LNHDA and CDR2 SQIVND (reference sequence). The CDR3 loop reads CASSTARQGRSEAFF. The CDR3 DNA reads as TGTGCCAGTAGTACAGCCCGACAGGGTAGGAGTGAAGCTTTCTTT.

The genes are TRBV2 and TRBJ2-5; D is unclear. The CDR3 covers 14 residues. The germline V gene encodes CDR1 SNHLY and CDR2 FYNNEI. V gave up 8 bases and J gave up 5 bases, with 18 bases separating them. Here the CDR3 DNA reads TGTGCCAGCTTGGTGAGGCCGAACCGGGAGACCCAGTACTTC. Protein product: CASLVRPNRETQYF.